This T cell receptor beta chain was recorded in a study of blood T cells in healthy people across ages. General observations from the study: The CMV status of each donor remained undetermined, and this could have confounded shifts in expanded clonotypes. As age increased, TCR beta diversity per million T cells fell in a roughly linear fashion.

CDR3 size: 17 residues. Germline V gene lookup returns CDR1 MNHEY and CDR2 SVGEGT. Together with a sample-barcoded 5' primer, a J-beta primer mix was included in a second PCR lasting roughly 6 to 12 cycles. Tagging of each cDNA molecule was performed by a template-switch adaptor with 12 random nucleotides. TCRdb re-derived calls from the 5' RACE reads in MiXCR, one entry per CDR3 protein. Seen here are around 2 million distinct CDR3 sequences, 35% to 50% observed once, and the top ten hold around 23%. Concerning this clonotype: Its cognate antigen is unknown.

Staff drew 9 to 10 milliliters of peripheral blood from each donor. The rearrangement links TRBV6-2 or TRBV6-3 to TRBJ2-4, with 9 bases fitting TRBD2. Matching the DNA end better, TRBJ2-5 makes the J call doubtful. The sequenced material came from blood. This TCR derives from a human donor in good health. The CDR3 loop is CASSYGPGTSRLETQYF. As DNA, the CDR3 is TGTGCCAGCAGTTATGGCCCCGGGACTAGCCGACTAGAGACCCAGTACTTC.